The present T cell receptor beta chain was sequenced within a study of vaccination effects on CD4 cells after COVID-19. For the study at large: Participants completed two doses of the BNT162b2 or mRNA-1273 vaccine.

In regard to this clone: Antigen unknown.

Culture proceeded for more than 8 days, and CD4+ T cells were then isolated. Absence of prior SARS-CoV-2 infection characterized the vaccine recipients, who showed negative nucleocapsid antibodies. Profiled with immunoSEQ multiplex PCR; TCRdb holds only in-frame clones, not every one. This sample has over 65,000 clones, with roughly 80% found just once. The TCR comes from a human donor who received a COVID-19 vaccine. The input for sequencing was CD4+ T cells from PBMCs cultured without peptide, taken before COVID-19 vaccination.

The CDR3 bases are TGTGCCAGCAGCTTAGATTGGAACACTGAAGCTTTCTTT. Amino acid sequence: CASSLDWNTEAFF. V gene TRBV11-2 combines with J gene TRBJ1-1; D is undetermined. Germline V lookup: CDR1 SGHAT, CDR2 FQNNGV. V lost 0 bases and J 1 base, leaving 3 bases between the germline ends. The CDR3 totals 13 residues.